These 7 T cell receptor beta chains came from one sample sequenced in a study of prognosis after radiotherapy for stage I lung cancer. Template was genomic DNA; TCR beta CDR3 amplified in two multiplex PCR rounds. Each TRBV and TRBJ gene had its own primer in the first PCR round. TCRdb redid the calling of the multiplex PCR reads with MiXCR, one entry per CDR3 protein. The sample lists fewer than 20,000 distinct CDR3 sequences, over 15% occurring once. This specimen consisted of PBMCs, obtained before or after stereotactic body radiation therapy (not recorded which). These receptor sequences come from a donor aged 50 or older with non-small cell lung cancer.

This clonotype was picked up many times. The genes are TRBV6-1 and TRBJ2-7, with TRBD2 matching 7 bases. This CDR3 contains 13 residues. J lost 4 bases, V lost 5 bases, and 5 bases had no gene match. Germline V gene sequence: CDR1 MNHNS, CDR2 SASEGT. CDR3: CASSPLGGYEQYV. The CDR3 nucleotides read TGTGCCAGCAGTCCCCTGGGGGGGTACGAGCAGTACGTC.

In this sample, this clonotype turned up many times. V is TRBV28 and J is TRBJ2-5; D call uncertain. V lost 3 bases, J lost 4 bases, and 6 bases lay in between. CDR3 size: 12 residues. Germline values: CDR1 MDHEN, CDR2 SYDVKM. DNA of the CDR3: TGTGCCAGCAGTTTGGTCCTAGAGACCCAGTACTTC. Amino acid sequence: CASSLVLETQYF.

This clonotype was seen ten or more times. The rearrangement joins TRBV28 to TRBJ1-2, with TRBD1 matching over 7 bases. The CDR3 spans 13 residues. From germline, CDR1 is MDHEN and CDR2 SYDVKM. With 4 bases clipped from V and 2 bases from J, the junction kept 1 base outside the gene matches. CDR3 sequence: CASSYRGNYGYTF. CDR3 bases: TGTGCCAGCAGTTACAGGGGAAACTATGGCTACACCTTC.

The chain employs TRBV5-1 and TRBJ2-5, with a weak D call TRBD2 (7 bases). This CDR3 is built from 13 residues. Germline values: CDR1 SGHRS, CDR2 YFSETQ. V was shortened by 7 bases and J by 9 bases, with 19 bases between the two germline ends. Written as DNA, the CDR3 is TGCGCCAGCGGGACACCGGGGAGGGAGGCCCAGTACTTC. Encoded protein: CASGTPGREAQYF.

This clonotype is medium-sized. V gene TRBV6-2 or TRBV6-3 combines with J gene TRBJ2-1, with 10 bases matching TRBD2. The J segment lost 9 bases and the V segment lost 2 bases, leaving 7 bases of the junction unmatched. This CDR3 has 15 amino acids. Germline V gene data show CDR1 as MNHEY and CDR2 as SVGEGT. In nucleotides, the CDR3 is TGTGCCAGCAGTTACGCGGCTAGCGGGAGAAGTGAGCAGTTCTTC. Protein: CASSYAASGRSEQFF.

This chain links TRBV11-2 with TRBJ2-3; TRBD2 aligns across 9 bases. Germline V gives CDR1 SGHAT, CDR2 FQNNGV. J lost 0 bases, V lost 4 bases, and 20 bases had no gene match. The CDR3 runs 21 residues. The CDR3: CASSSFLGGGVSGGSTDTQYF. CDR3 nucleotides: TGTGCCAGCAGCTCCTTCCTCGGCGGGGGGGTTAGCGGAGGGAGCACAGATACGCAGTATTTT.

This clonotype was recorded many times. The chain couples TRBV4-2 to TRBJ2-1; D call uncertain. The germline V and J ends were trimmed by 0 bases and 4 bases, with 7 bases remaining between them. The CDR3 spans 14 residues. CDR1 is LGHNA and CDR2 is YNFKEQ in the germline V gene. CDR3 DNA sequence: TGTGCCAGCAGCCAAGATAAGGTTTACAATGAGCAGTTCTTC. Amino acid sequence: CASSQDKVYNEQFF.